One and the same sample provided the 13 T cell receptor beta chains below, sequenced in a study of radiotherapy plus CTLA-4 blockade in lung cancer. The assay was immunoSEQ multiplex PCR, and TCRdb's table has in-frame clones only and misses some. The sample has 56,000 or so clones; 79% are singletons. Material: peripheral blood, obtained from a patient treated with radiotherapy plus ipilimumab. The receptor set was obtained from a human donor with non-small cell lung cancer who had a partial response to radiotherapy plus ipilimumab.

This clone was counted only a few times. This chain uses TRBV5-6 with TRBJ1-1, with 7 bases matching TRBD1. CDR1 and CDR2 from the germline V gene are SGHDT and YYEEEE. The CDR3 covers 13 residues. Trimming removed 4 bases from V and 6 bases from J; junction bases left unmatched: 6. The CDR3 sequence is CASSGRGSAEAFF. For the CDR3, the DNA is TGTGCCAGCAGCGGCAGGGGGAGCGCTGAAGCTTTCTTT.

The CDR3 DNA is TGCGCCAGCAGCTCCGGACAGTCTAACTACAATGAGCAGTTCTTC. As protein: CASSSGQSNYNEQFF. The rearrangement links TRBV5-1 to TRBJ2-1; tentatively, D is TRBD1 (6 bases). Germline values: CDR1 SGHRS, CDR2 YFSETQ. V lost 3 bases, J lost 3 bases, and 13 bases lay in between. The CDR3 totals 15 residues.

V is TRBV15 and J is TRBJ2-2; 7 positions agree with TRBD2. V lost 5 bases, J lost 5 bases, and 8 bases stayed unmatched. The CDR3 sequence is 15 residues long. Germline CDR1 reads LNHNV; CDR2 reads YYDKDF (reference sequence). This CDR3 reads CATSERGVGTGELFF. The CDR3 region has the DNA TGTGCCACCAGCGAGCGGGGAGTAGGGACCGGGGAGCTGTTTTTT.

This chain links TRBV5-4 with TRBJ2-5; maybe TRBD1 (7 bases). Germline V gives CDR1 SGHNT, CDR2 YYREEE (reference sequence). The V and J ends lost 0 bases and 5 bases respectively, with 11 bases between them. This CDR3 spans 14 amino acids. The CDR3 here is CASSLVGGQETQYF. For the CDR3, the DNA is TGTGCCAGCAGCTTGGTCGGGGGACAGGAGACCCAGTACTTC.

V is TRBV27 and J is TRBJ1-4, with D unresolved. This CDR3 region has 15 residues. In germline, CDR1 is MNHEY, CDR2 SMNVEV (reference sequence). Trimming removed 6 bases from V and 7 bases from J, with 18 bases in between. CDR3 sequence (DNA): TGTGCCAGCAGCATTGGGTTAAGCGTCAGTGAAAAACTGTTTTTT. It specifies CASSIGLSVSEKLFF.

J is TRBJ2-3 and V is TRBV11-3; TRBD2 matches 9 bases. CDR1 SGHNT and CDR2 YENEEA come from the germline V gene. The CDR3 contains 15 residues. The ends lost 5 bases at V and 5 bases at J; junction bases unmatched: 8. The CDR3 region has the DNA TGTGCCAGCAGCCCCTTGGGCGGGGGGGTAGATACGCAGTATTTT. This sequence encodes CASSPLGGGVDTQYF.

V usage is TRBV25-1 and J usage is TRBJ1-5, with a weak D call TRBD1 (5 bases). V was trimmed by 2 bases and J by 10 bases, leaving 12 bases between them. Germline V gene lookup returns CDR1 MGHDK and CDR2 SYGVNS. The length of the CDR3 is 13 residues. The CDR3 region has the DNA TGTGCCAGCAGTGAAGAGGACACCCGTCCCCAGCATTTT. Its protein product is CASSEEDTRPQHF.

This chain connects TRBV2 to TRBJ1-1; TRBD1 matches at 7 bases. Germline trimming cut 5 bases from V and 5 bases from J; bases unmatched to any gene: 5. CDR1 and CDR2 (germline): SNHLY, FYNNEI. This CDR3 comprises 13 residues. CDR3 in DNA: TGTGCCAGCAGTCAACAGGGGTTAACTGAAGCTTTCTTT. Translation: CASSQQGLTEAFF.

The chain couples TRBV27 to TRBJ2-7; TRBD2 matches 7 bases. Germline V gene sequence: CDR1 MNHEY, CDR2 SMNVEV (reference sequence). The CDR3 totals 15 residues. The trim removed 3 bases at V and 0 bases at J, leaving 5 bases unmatched. CDR3 sequence (DNA): TGTGCCAGCAGTTTGAGCCTAGCGGCCTCCTACGAGCAGTACTTC. It yields the protein CASSLSLAASYEQYF.

This clone was seen a single time. This chain joins TRBV28 and TRBJ1-2; 7 bases align to TRBD1. Looked up from germline, CDR1 is MDHEN and CDR2 is SYDVKM. The CDR3 covers 15 residues. V shed 5 bases, J shed 4 bases, and the junction held 10 bases outside the gene matches. CDR3 DNA sequence: TGTGCCAGCAGTGGGGGACAGCACATTTCCTATGGCTACACCTTC. This encodes CASSGGQHISYGYTF.

This sequence joins TRBV29-1 and TRBJ1-1, with D possibly TRBD1 on 6 matching bases. Germline-derived CDR1 and CDR2 are SQVTM and ANQGSEA. This CDR3 has 13 amino acids. V was shortened by 6 bases and J by 0 bases, with 11 bases between the two germline ends. CDR3 coding DNA: TGCAGCGTCAATACAGGGATGAACACTGAAGCTTTCTTT. Translated: CSVNTGMNTEAFF. Full variable domain (outside the CDR3, taken from reference TRBV29-1 and TRBJ1-1): SAVISQKPSRDICQRGTSLTIQCQVDSQVTMMFWYRQQPGQSLTLIATANQGSEATYESGFVIDKFPISRPNLTFSTLTVSNMSPEDSSIYLCSVNTGMNTEAFFGQGTRLTVV.

The chain recombines TRBV6-5 with TRBJ1-2, with 8 bases aligning to TRBD1. CDR3 length: 15 residues. Per germline, CDR1 MNHEY and CDR2 SVGAGI. J gave up 4 bases and V 8 bases, and 12 bases lay outside the gene matches. This CDR3 is CASGTRGRRAYGYTF. The CDR3 nucleotides read TGTGCCAGCGGAACCAGGGGGCGTCGGGCCTATGGCTACACCTTC.

The chain carries TRBV5-1 and TRBJ2-7; D is perhaps TRBD2 (5 bases). With 0 bases removed from V and 2 bases from J, the gap between germline ends came to 12 bases. The CDR3 totals 15 residues. CDR1 and CDR2 from the germline V gene are SGHRS and YFSETQ. The CDR3 DNA sequence: TGCGCCAGCAGCTTGGCCGCGGGTCTCACCTACGAGCAGTACTTC. It yields the protein CASSLAAGLTYEQYF.